This is a list of T cell receptor beta chains from one sample in a study of CD8+ T cells in alopecia areata. The table came from immunoSEQ multiplex PCR; TCRdb's copy has only in-frame clones and leaves some out. Among roughly 150,000 clones listed, about 60% were seen once. The sample was CD4+ T cells sorted from blood, taken at week 0. These receptors were taken from a human donor with alopecia areata. CDR3s include the opening cysteine and the closing phenylalanine or tryptophan. Each record gives: clone size, D gene, V gene, J gene, CDR3 protein, CDR3 DNA. The D gene is left open where the match is weak. Clone size is not always given. Where it is, it says once, few, many or a class for expanded clones.

.	.	TRBV23-1	TRBJ1-4	CASSPQSVQGEKLFF	TGCGCCAGCAGTCCTCAATCGGTGCAAGGGGAAAAACTGTTTTTT
few	.	TRBV5-5	TRBJ1-1	CASSLTRQAFF	TGTGCCAGCAGCTTGACACGGCAAGCTTTCTTT
.	.	TRBV25-1	TRBJ2-5	CASSERGGQYF	TGTGCCAGCAGTGAAAGAGGGGGCCAGTACTTC
.	TRBD1	TRBV2	TRBJ1-5	CAKPLGGQGKQPQHF	TGTGCCAAACCCCTAGGGGGACAGGGAAAACAGCCCCAGCATTTT
.	TRBD2	TRBV30	TRBJ2-5	CAWSLHSGLAGQETQYF	TGTGCCTGGAGCCTCCACAGTGGGCTAGCGGGCCAAGAGACCCAGTACTTC
once	.	TRBV11-1	TRBJ1-1	CASSFGRQVTEAFF	TGTGCCAGCAGCTTTGGGAGGCAGGTGACTGAAGCTTTCTTT
.	.	TRBV7-9	TRBJ2-5	CASSSLIGETQYF	TGTGCCAGCAGTTCCTTGATAGGGGAGACCCAGTACTTC
.	TRBD1	TRBV7-9	TRBJ1-4	CASQGQGEEKLFF	TGTGCCAGCCAGGGACAGGGAGAGGAAAAACTGTTTTTT
.	.	TRBV29-1	TRBJ1-6	CSVEVRDNSPLHF	TGCAGCGTTGAAGTCCGGGATAATTCACCCCTCCACTTT
.	.	TRBV7-2	TRBJ1-2	CASSPGIRYGYTF	TGTGCCAGCAGCCCAGGGATTCGGTATGGCTACACCTTC
few	TRBD2	TRBV10-3	TRBJ2-7	CAISELAGGYEQYF	TGTGCCATCAGTGAACTAGCGGGGGGGTACGAGCAGTACTTC
.	TRBD2	TRBV15	TRBJ2-3	CATSVRTSGQDTQYF	TGTGCCACCAGCGTGAGGACTAGCGGACAAGATACGCAGTATTTT
.	.	TRBV9	TRBJ1-1	CASSVHSLGEAFF	TGTGCCAGCAGCGTTCACAGCCTAGGAGAAGCTTTCTTT
.	.	TRBV7-2	TRBJ1-6	CASTGRVLNSPLHF	TGTGCCAGCACAGGACGAGTCCTGAATTCACCCCTCCACTTT
few	.	TRBV14	TRBJ1-6	CASSQEVRNSPLHF	TGTGCCAGCAGCCAAGAAGTCCGGAATTCACCCCTCCACTTT
few	.	TRBV11-2	TRBJ1-1	CASSSNLGNEAFF	TGTGCCAGCAGCTCAAATTTGGGGAATGAAGCTTTCTTT
few	.	TRBV6-1	TRBJ1-2	CASGRTGLYGYTF	TGTGCCAGCGGGAGGACCGGACTCTATGGCTACACCTTC
few	.	TRBV7-9	TRBJ1-3	CASSLGRAGNTIYF	TGTGCCAGCAGCCTCGGAAGGGCTGGAAACACCATATATTTT
.	.	TRBV6-5	TRBJ1-3	CASKGPSKNTIYF	TGTGCCAGCAAGGGACCTAGCAAAAACACCATATATTTT
.	.	TRBV29-1	TRBJ2-5	CSVLTGGGTQYF	TGCAGCGTCTTGACAGGAGGGGGGACCCAGTACTTC
few	.	TRBV29-1	TRBJ2-5	CSVEGRSQETQYF	TGCAGCGTTGAAGGCCGCTCCCAAGAGACCCAGTACTTC
few	.	TRBV7-9	TRBJ1-1	CASSLEGMNTEAFF	TGTGCCAGCAGCTTAGAGGGGATGAACACTGAAGCTTTCTTT
few	.	TRBV5-4	TRBJ1-4	CASSFGGTNEKLFF	TGTGCCAGCAGCTTCGGGGGAACTAATGAAAAACTGTTTTTT
.	.	TRBV6-5	TRBJ2-3	CASSPRPSADTQYF	TGTGCCAGCAGCCCCCGACCATCTGCGGATACGCAGTATTTT
.	.	TRBV30	TRBJ2-1	CAWRPPGLNEQFF	TGTGCCTGGAGGCCCCCGGGGCTCAATGAGCAGTTCTTC
.	.	TRBV5-4	TRBJ2-7	CASSPGARGTYEQYF	TGTGCCAGCAGCCCAGGGGCCCGGGGGACCTACGAGCAGTACTTC
few	.	TRBV29-1	TRBJ1-2	CSVERAVDGYTF	TGCAGCGTTGAAAGAGCCGTGGACGGCTACACCTTC
.	.	TRBV15	TRBJ2-7	CATSRDRVRTYEQYF	TGTGCCACCAGCAGAGATCGGGTCCGGACCTACGAGCAGTACTTC
few	.	TRBV29-1	TRBJ2-3	CSLWVASTDTQYF	TGCAGCCTCTGGGTTGCTAGCACAGATACGCAGTATTTT
.	.	TRBV25-1	TRBJ1-1	CASSEGPRIEAFF	TGTGCCAGCAGTGAAGGTCCCAGGATTGAAGCTTTCTTT
.	.	TRBV5-6	TRBJ2-1	CASSLGLYNEQFF	TGTGCCAGCAGCTTGGGCCTCTACAATGAGCAGTTCTTC
.	TRBD2	TRBV14	TRBJ2-3	CASSLAGALTDTQYF	TGTGCCAGCAGCCTAGCGGGGGCCCTCACAGATACGCAGTATTTT
.	TRBD2	TRBV4-2	TRBJ2-4	CASSQDLAGGRGNIQYF	TGTGCCAGCAGCCAAGATCTAGCGGGGGGGCGAGGAAACATTCAGTACTTC
few	.	TRBV4-1	TRBJ2-1	CASSYGLTGVDEQFF	TGCGCCAGCAGCTATGGACTAACGGGGGTGGATGAGCAGTTCTTC
.	.	TRBV30	TRBJ2-7	CAWGGVQQYF	TGTGCCTGGGGAGGGGTACAGCAGTACTTC
.	.	TRBV30	TRBJ2-3	CAWSGGFPTDTQYF	TGTGCCTGGAGTGGAGGGTTCCCCACAGATACGCAGTATTTT
.	.	TRBV6-5	TRBJ2-7	CASSRRLDYEQYF	TGTGCCAGCAGCCGCAGACTTGACTACGAGCAGTACTTC
.	.	TRBV6-5	TRBJ2-5	CASTVRGGYQETQYF	TGTGCCAGCACCGTAAGAGGAGGGTACCAAGAGACCCAGTACTTC
once	.	TRBV2	TRBJ2-4	CASSRDGPSPQYF	TGTGCCAGCAGTCGGGACGGCCCTAGTCCGCAGTACTTC
.	.	TRBV9	TRBJ2-6	CASSVVASSGANVLTF	TGTGCCAGCAGCGTAGTGGCAAGCTCTGGGGCCAACGTCCTGACTTTC
few	TRBD1	TRBV30	TRBJ1-5	CAWSQGAQPQHF	TGTGCCTGGTCCCAGGGGGCACAGCCCCAGCATTTT
.	.	TRBV7-8	TRBJ2-3	CASRRHRDTDTQYF	TGTGCCAGCAGGCGTCACAGGGACACAGATACGCAGTATTTT
.	.	TRBV5-1	TRBJ1-4	CASSSGATNEKLFF	TGCGCCAGCAGCTCGGGTGCAACTAATGAAAAACTGTTTTTT
.	TRBD1	TRBV19	TRBJ2-1	CASSTGDRLINEQFF	TGTGCCAGTAGTACGGGGGACAGGCTAATCAATGAGCAGTTCTTC
.	.	TRBV19	TRBJ2-3	CASSSRGRTDTQYF	TGTGCCAGTAGTTCCCGCGGCCGCACAGATACGCAGTATTTT